Following are 4 T cell receptor beta chains from one sample sequenced in a study of blood T cell repertoires in COVID-19. Assay: immunoSEQ multiplex PCR; the TCRdb copy retains only in-frame clones and omits some. The sample contains 150,000 to 250,000 clones, roughly 79% of which appear only once. Sample: peripheral blood. The receptor set was obtained from a human donor with acute or convalescent COVID-19. The donor label of this sample is uncertain.

V is TRBV5-1 and J is TRBJ2-1; D perhaps matches TRBD2 (5 bases). V lost 2 bases and J lost 3, with 15 bases in between. Germline loops: CDR1 SGHRS, CDR2 YFSETQ. The CDR3 contains 16 residues. The CDR3 sequence is CASSFGGLGDYNEQFF. The CDR3, as DNA: TGCGCCAGCAGCTTTGGAGGTCTAGGAGACTACAATGAGCAGTTCTTC.

This clone was found a few times. The rearrangement uses TRBV24-1 and TRBJ2-1; 7 positions agree with TRBD1. CDR3 length: 14 residues. Germline CDR1 and CDR2: KGHDR and SFDVKD. With V trimmed by 5 bases and J by 5 bases, 5 bases remained unmatched. The CDR3 reads CATSGATGDNEQFF. DNA for the CDR3: TGTGCCACCAGTGGGGCTACAGGGGACAATGAGCAGTTCTTC.

CDR3 sequence: CASSPDRSGLKTQYF. DNA of the CDR3: TGTGCCAGCAGTCCGGACAGATCTGGGTTAAAGACCCAGTACTTC. The V gene is TRBV2, the J gene TRBJ2-5, with D tentatively TRBD1 (6 bases). CDR1 is SNHLY, CDR2 FYNNEI, per germline. V was cut by 5 bases and J by 6 bases, with 19 bases left in between. The CDR3 consists of 15 residues.

The chain has TRBV5-1 and TRBJ2-5; no clear D. CDR1 and CDR2 from the germline V gene are SGHRS and YFSETQ. The length of the CDR3 is 12 residues. Trimming left V 5 bases short and J 5 bases short, with 10 bases between. The CDR3 DNA sequence: TGCGCCAGCAGTGCCGACGGGGAGACCCAGTACTTC. Translated, it gives CASSADGETQYF. Looking up the rest from reference TRBV5-1 and TRBJ2-5 gives the full variable domain: KAGVTQTPRYLIKTRGQQVTLSCSPISGHRSVSWYQQTPGQGLQFLFEYFSETQRNKGNFPGRFSGRQFSNSRSEMNVSTLELGDSALYLCASSADGETQYFGPGTRLLVL.